One sample yielded the 27 T cell receptor beta chains listed below, sequenced in a study of T cell repertoires in ileal Crohn's disease. The protocol was immunoSEQ multiplex PCR, while the TCRdb copy is restricted to in-frame clones and leaves out a portion. The sample lists some 16,000 clones, approximately 94% seen once, with 3.4% in the top ten. Sequenced: ileal tissue. The receptors were sampled from an adult with Crohn's disease.

The J gene is TRBJ1-1, the V gene TRBV30; D not resolved. The CDR3 runs 11 residues. Germline V gene lookup returns CDR1 GTSNPN and CDR2 SVGIG (reference sequence). The V gene lost 0 bases and the J gene lost 12 bases, with 11 bases spanning the gap. CDR3 loop: CAWSVLGRTFF. CDR3 nucleotide sequence: TGTGCCTGGAGTGTACTTGGGAGGACTTTCTTT.

The rearrangement links TRBV5-1 to TRBJ2-4, with 7 positions matching TRBD1. The germline CDR1 and CDR2 sequences are SGHRS and YFSETQ. This CDR3 is 16 amino acids long. V dropped 4 bases and J dropped 5; count of bases not matched to a gene: 12. The CDR3 spells CASSRGRQGGENIQYF. The CDR3 nucleotides are TGCGCCAGCAGCCGAGGCCGACAGGGTGGGGAAAACATTCAGTACTTC. Full variable domain (remainder filled in from reference TRBV5-1 and TRBJ2-4): KAGVTQTPRYLIKTRGQQVTLSCSPISGHRSVSWYQQTPGQGLQFLFEYFSETQRNKGNFPGRFSGRQFSNSRSEMNVSTLELGDSALYLCASSRGRQGGENIQYFGAGTRLSVL.

The rearrangement uses TRBV5-6 and TRBJ2-1, with 10 bases identical to TRBD1. The CDR3 covers 15 residues. Germline V gives CDR1 SGHDT, CDR2 YYEEEE. V lost 2 bases to trimming and J lost 4 bases; unmatched junction nucleotides: 3. CDR3 DNA: TGTGCCAGCAGCTTCGGGGACAGGGGATACAATGAGCAGTTCTTC. It specifies CASSFGDRGYNEQFF.

This chain joins TRBV5-4 and TRBJ1-6; 8 nucleotides line up with TRBD1. The CDR3 runs to 15 residues. Germline-derived CDR1 and CDR2 are SGHNT and YYREEE (reference sequence). Germline trimming cut 2 bases from V and 6 bases from J; bases unmatched to any gene: 4. For the CDR3, the DNA is TGTGCCAGCAGCTTACGGACAGGGACTAATTCACCCCTCCACTTT. The encoded protein is CASSLRTGTNSPLHF.

The chain employs TRBV5-6 and TRBJ1-2; no clear D. This CDR3 contains 12 residues. V was trimmed by 3 bases and J by 8 bases, leaving 11 bases between them. Germline-derived CDR1 and CDR2 are SGHDT and YYEEEE. This chain's CDR3 is CASSSKVRGYTF. In DNA, the CDR3 is TGTGCCAGCAGCTCGAAGGTGCGGGGCTACACCTTC.

The chain employs TRBV19 and TRBJ1-3, with D possibly being TRBD1 (6 bases). V was trimmed by 10 bases and J by 0 bases, leaving 16 bases between them. The CDR3 is 15 amino acids. Germline-derived CDR1 and CDR2 are LNHDA and SQIVND (reference sequence). Here the CDR3 reads CATATQGSSGNTIYF. The CDR3 bases are TGTGCCACCGCCACACAGGGAAGCTCTGGAAACACCATATATTTT.

The chain joins TRBV10-3 to TRBJ2-3, with 10 positions matching TRBD2. V was clipped by 6 bases and J by 0 bases; unmatched bases: 3. This CDR3 spans 15 amino acids. Germline V gene data show CDR1 as ENHRY and CDR2 as SYGVKD. CDR3 sequence: CAIRVAGGSTDTQYF. The CDR3 region has the DNA TGTGCCATCAGGGTAGCGGGGGGAAGCACAGATACGCAGTATTTT.

This rearrangement joins TRBV2 to TRBJ2-7; 11 positions agree with TRBD1. This CDR3 has 14 residues. The trim removed 4 bases at V and 3 bases at J, leaving 2 bases unmatched. CDR1 and CDR2 (germline): SNHLY, FYNNEI. The CDR3 DNA sequence: TGTGCCAGCAGTGCGGACAGGGGGCTCTACGAGCAGTACTTC. Encoded protein: CASSADRGLYEQYF. The full variable domain, rest sourced from reference TRBV2 and TRBJ2-7, is EPEVTQTPSHQVTQMGQEVILRCVPISNHLYFYWYRQILGQKVEFLVSFYNNEISEKSEIFDDQFSVERPDGSNFTLKIRSTKLEDSAMYFCASSADRGLYEQYFGPGTRLTVT.

The chain links TRBV19 to TRBJ1-1, with D perhaps TRBD1 (6 bases). The CDR3 runs 12 residues. Germline CDR1 LNHDA, CDR2 SQIVND (reference sequence). Between the trimmed V and J ends, which lost 2 bases and 14 bases, there was a span of 15 bases. CDR3 sequence: CASSISWTAPFF. The CDR3 DNA reads as TGTGCCAGTAGTATATCCTGGACAGCTCCCTTCTTT.

The V call is TRBV25-1, the J call TRBJ2-1; TRBD1 matches 8 bases. The CDR3 consists of 13 residues. J gave up 8 bases and V 6 bases, and 6 bases lay outside the gene matches. The germline V gene encodes CDR1 MGHDK and CDR2 SYGVNS. The CDR3 DNA sequence: TGTGCCAGCAGAGGGACAGGCGGCTATGAGCAGTTCTTC. This encodes CASRGTGGYEQFF.

This clone was seen just once. The chain carries TRBV1 and TRBJ1-5; no check of the table's D call, TRBD1, against the DNA was made. TRBV1 is recorded as a pseudogene. This CDR3 is 17 amino acids long. CDR3 amino acids: CTSSQPKTDRGQQPQHF. The CDR3 bases are TGCACCAGCAGCCAACCCAAAACCGACAGGGGGCAACAGCCCCAGCATTTT.

V is TRBV9 and J is TRBJ2-1; 10 positions match TRBD2. V gave up 4 bases and J gave up 2 bases; unmatched junction bases: 9. This CDR3 is built from 17 residues. Germline V gene data show CDR1 as SGDLS and CDR2 as YYNGEE. The CDR3 sequence: CASSSGRAGGPYNEQFF. The CDR3 nucleotides read TGTGCCAGCAGCTCCGGAAGAGCGGGGGGGCCCTACAATGAGCAGTTCTTC.

The chain uses TRBV19 and TRBJ2-5; TRBD2 matches 7 bases. The junction had 8 bases not matched to a gene; V was cut back by 5 bases and J by 5 bases. This CDR3 region has 14 residues. The germline V gene encodes CDR1 LNHDA and CDR2 SQIVND (reference sequence). In nucleotides, the CDR3 is TGTGCCAGTAGTGGCGGGGACTACGTTGAGACCCAGTACTTC. As protein: CASSGGDYVETQYF.

The V gene is TRBV2, the J gene TRBJ1-3, with D maybe TRBD1 (6 bases). The germline CDR1 and CDR2 sequences are SNHLY and FYNNEI. The CDR3 consists of 14 residues. The V end was cut by 2 bases, the J end by 7 bases, with 12 bases between. The CDR3 DNA reads as TGTGCCAGCAGTGAATCTTATAGGGGGAACACCATATATTTT. Protein sequence: CASSESYRGNTIYF.

The chain couples TRBV23-1 to TRBJ2-3; no firm D call. TRBV23-1 qualifies as an ORF whose function is uncertain. The CDR3 covers 14 residues. V lost 2 bases to trimming and J lost 2 bases, with 8 bases between them. The chain's CDR3 is CASSQAYFTDTQYF. CDR3 sequence (DNA): TGCGCCAGCAGTCAAGCATACTTCACAGATACGCAGTATTTT.

The chain is built from TRBV4-3 and TRBJ2-5; weak D call: TRBD2 (6 bases). V was shortened by 0 bases and J by 4 bases, with 9 bases between the two germline ends. The germline gives CDR1 LGHNA, CDR2 YSLEER. The CDR3 has 14 residues. DNA of the CDR3: TGCGCCAGCAGCCAAGATCGGAGGGTAGAGACCCAGTACTTC. It specifies CASSQDRRVETQYF.

The chain employs TRBV2 and TRBJ1-5; unclear D gene. CDR3 length equals 13 residues. Per germline, CDR1 SNHLY and CDR2 FYNNEI. Trimming left V 7 bases short and J 7 bases short, with 14 bases between. The CDR3 DNA is TGTGCCAGCAATCCCGGGTCCGGACAGCCCCAGCATTTT. It codes for CASNPGSGQPQHF.

The chain carries TRBV6-1 and TRBJ2-7; tentatively, D is TRBD1 (6 bases). The ends were cut back, 4 bases at V and 6 bases at J, with 10 bases in the middle. The germline V gene encodes CDR1 MNHNS and CDR2 SASEGT. The CDR3 extends over 12 amino acids. This CDR3 reads CASSGGQSEQYF. The CDR3, as DNA: TGTGCCAGCAGTGGGGGGCAATCCGAGCAGTACTTC.

The CDR3 region is CASISAGRQETQYF. The CDR3 DNA follows: TGTGCCAGCATCTCAGCGGGGAGGCAAGAGACCCAGTACTTC. The rearrangement uses TRBV7-9 and TRBJ2-5; 7 bases agree with TRBD2. CDR1 is SEHNR, CDR2 FQNEAQ, per germline (reference sequence). The CDR3 runs to 14 residues. The J segment lost 2 bases and the V segment lost 7 bases, leaving 7 bases of the junction unmatched.

This clone was seen a single time. This chain links TRBV5-4 with TRBJ1-1; TRBD1 agrees at 8 bases. The CDR3 has 14 residues. CDR1 and CDR2 from the germline V gene are SGHNT and YYREEE (reference sequence). J was trimmed by 5 bases and V by 3 bases; bases with no gene match: 6. The CDR3 DNA reads as TGTGCCAGCAGCTCATCAGGGGGCTGGACTGAAGCTTTCTTT. Encoded protein: CASSSSGGWTEAFF.

V gene TRBV19 combines with J gene TRBJ1-4; 10 bases match TRBD1. Germline CDR1 is LNHDA and CDR2 is SQIVND (reference sequence). The length of the CDR3 is 17 residues. J was trimmed by 6 bases and V by 5 bases; bases with no gene match: 12. The CDR3 sequence: CASSVPGQGYGDEKLFF. The CDR3 DNA reads as TGTGCCAGTAGTGTCCCGGGACAGGGGTACGGGGATGAAAAACTGTTTTTT.

The genes are TRBV5-4 and TRBJ2-1, with 8 bases matching TRBD2. The germline V gene has CDR1 SGHNT and CDR2 YYREEE (reference sequence). V dropped 1 base and J dropped 5; count of bases not matched to a gene: 8. This CDR3 contains 16 residues. The CDR3 DNA sequence: TGTGCCAGCAGCTTGAGTCTAGCGGGTCCTCACAATGAGCAGTTCTTC. Its translation: CASSLSLAGPHNEQFF.

The chain carries TRBV30 and TRBJ1-2, with D perhaps matching TRBD1 (5 bases). The germline V and J ends were trimmed by 4 bases and 6 bases, with 15 bases remaining between them. CDR3 size: 13 residues. Germline V gene data show CDR1 as GTSNPN and CDR2 as SVGIG (reference sequence). In DNA, the CDR3 is TGTGCCTGGACGGCCGGCTCAGGGAATGGCTACACCTTC. Protein: CAWTAGSGNGYTF.

The rearrangement joins TRBV19 to TRBJ1-6; D remains unclear. CDR1 is LNHDA, CDR2 SQIVND, per germline (reference sequence). The length of the CDR3 is 16 residues. The germline V and J ends were trimmed by 4 bases and 5 bases, with 15 bases remaining between them. The CDR3 region is CASSTRLEIDNSPLHF. The CDR3 DNA reads TGTGCCAGTAGTACTCGGCTAGAGATAGATAATTCACCCCTCCACTTT. The full variable domain, in which reference TRBV19 and TRBJ1-6 provide the parts outside the CDR3, is DGGITQSPKYLFRKEGQNVTLSCEQNLNHDAMYWYRQDPGQGLRLIYYSQIVNDFQKGDIAEGYSVSREKKESFPLTVTSAQKNPTAFYLCASSTRLEIDNSPLHFGNGTRLTVT.

The chain links TRBV19 to TRBJ2-3; 7 bases map to TRBD1. The CDR3 spans 15 residues. The germline gives CDR1 LNHDA, CDR2 SQIVND (reference sequence). V was pared by 3 bases and J by 0 bases, with 3 bases of the junction left unmatched. The CDR3 here is CASSIKGQSTDTQYF. In DNA form, the CDR3 reads TGTGCCAGTAGTATCAAGGGACAGAGCACAGATACGCAGTATTTT.

This clone was found once. The chain employs TRBV11-2 and TRBJ1-1, with 7 bases lining up with TRBD1. In germline, CDR1 is SGHAT, CDR2 FQNNGV. The CDR3 spans 13 residues. The trim removed 6 bases at V and 3 bases at J, leaving 4 bases unmatched. CDR3 sequence (DNA): TGTGCCAGCAGGGTGACAGGGTACACTGAAGCTTTCTTT. Translating gives CASRVTGYTEAFF.

The rearrangement uses TRBV7-3 and TRBJ2-3; maybe TRBD1 (5 bases). This CDR3 has 14 residues. The V gene lost 5 bases and the J gene lost 2 bases, with 11 bases spanning the gap. Germline V gives CDR1 SGHTA, CDR2 FQGTGA. CDR3 residues: CASSPGHHTDTQYF. DNA for the CDR3: TGTGCCAGCAGCCCTGGACACCACACAGATACGCAGTATTTT.